The source of this TCR beta chain is a study of T cell responses to AZD1222 COVID-19 vaccine. Produced via immunoSEQ multiplex PCR; TCRdb's table is partial and in-frame only. The data show around 130,000 clones, 93% seen once. Losses at the gene ends were 0 bases for V and 5 bases for J; bases not matched to a gene: 1. Germline-derived CDR1 and CDR2 are SGHKS and YYEKEE (reference sequence). The CDR3 length is 15 residues. This chain connects TRBV5-5 to TRBJ1-6; 8 bases fit TRBD1. The input for sequencing was peripheral blood, taken on day 0 of AZD1222 vaccination. This TCR came from an adult in good health. The CDR3 protein is CASSLEGQDNSPLHF. For the CDR3, the DNA is TGTGCCAGCAGCTTGGAGGGACAGGATAATTCACCCCTCCACTTT.